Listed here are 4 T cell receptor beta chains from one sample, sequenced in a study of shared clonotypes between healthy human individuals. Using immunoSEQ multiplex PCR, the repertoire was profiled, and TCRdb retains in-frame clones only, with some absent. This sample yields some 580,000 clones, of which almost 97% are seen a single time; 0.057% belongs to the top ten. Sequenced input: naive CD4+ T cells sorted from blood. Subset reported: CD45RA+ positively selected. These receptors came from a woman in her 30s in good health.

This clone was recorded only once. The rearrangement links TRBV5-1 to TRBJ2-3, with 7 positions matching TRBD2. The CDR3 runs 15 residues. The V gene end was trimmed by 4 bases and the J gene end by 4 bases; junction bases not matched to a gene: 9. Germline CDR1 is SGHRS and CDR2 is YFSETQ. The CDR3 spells CASSPFGGSSDTQYF. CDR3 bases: TGCGCCAGCAGCCCCTTTGGCGGGAGTTCAGATACGCAGTATTTT. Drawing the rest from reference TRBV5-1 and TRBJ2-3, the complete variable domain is KAGVTQTPRYLIKTRGQQVTLSCSPISGHRSVSWYQQTPGQGLQFLFEYFSETQRNKGNFPGRFSGRQFSNSRSEMNVSTLELGDSALYLCASSPFGGSSDTQYFGPGTRLTVL.

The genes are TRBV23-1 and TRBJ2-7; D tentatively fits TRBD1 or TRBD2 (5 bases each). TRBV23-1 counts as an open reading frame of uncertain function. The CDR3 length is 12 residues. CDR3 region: CGLGDGKYEQYF. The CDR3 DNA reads TGCGGACTGGGGGATGGAAAGTACGAGCAGTACTTC.

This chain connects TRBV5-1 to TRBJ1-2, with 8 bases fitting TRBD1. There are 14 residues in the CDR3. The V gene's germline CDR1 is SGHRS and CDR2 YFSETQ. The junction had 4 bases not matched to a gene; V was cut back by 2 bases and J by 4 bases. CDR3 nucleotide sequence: TGCGCCAGCAGCTTCGGACAGGGTATCTATGGCTACACCTTC. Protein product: CASSFGQGIYGYTF.

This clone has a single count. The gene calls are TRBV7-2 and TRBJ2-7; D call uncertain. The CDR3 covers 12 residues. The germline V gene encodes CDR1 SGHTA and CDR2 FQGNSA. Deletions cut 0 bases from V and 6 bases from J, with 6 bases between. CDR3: CASSLARSEQYF. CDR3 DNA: TGTGCCAGCAGCTTAGCGCGGTCCGAGCAGTACTTC.